This TCR beta chain was recorded in a study of cytomegalovirus exposure and HLA in healthy donors. General study points: What a later analysis showed was that several of the most significant clusters appeared linked to common viral pathogens. CMV serostatus was the only immune exposure information that was available. The majority of CMV-associated TCR beta chains were reported as apparently HLA-restricted in a later analysis.

A multiplex PCR was run with 60 Vbeta primers and 13 Jbeta primers. Only in-frame clones appear in the TCRdb table, and some are missing; sequencing was by immunoSEQ multiplex PCR. Counted here are about 83,000 clones, 81% occurring once; the ten biggest clones make up 1.9%. In regard to this clone: Its specificity is unknown.

The CDR3 length is 15 residues. With 3 bases clipped from V and 5 bases from J, the junction kept 7 bases outside the gene matches. The V gene's germline CDR1 is MGHDK and CDR2 SYGVNS. Although they were nominally healthy when sampled, donors likely had unrecorded immune exposures. Sequencing used PBMCs. This receptor was identified in a woman in her twenties or thirties in good health and CMV-seronegative. The genes are TRBV25-1 and TRBJ2-3; TRBD2 agrees at 8 bases. In DNA form, the CDR3 reads TGTGCCAGCAGTGATCGGCTGCTAGCGGGAGATACGCAGTATTTT. Protein product: CASSDRLLAGDTQYF.